A single sample gave rise to the 17 T cell receptor beta chains below, sequenced in a study of CD8 T cells in ankylosing spondylitis. A single record per CDR3 protein comes from TCRdb applying MiXCR to the 5' RACE reads. Here the sample spans roughly 180,000 distinct CDR3 sequences, about an eighth being singletons. The material sequenced was blood, either unsorted or a sorted T cell fraction (not recorded which). The receptors stem from a female donor with ankylosing spondylitis or in good health (not recorded which).

This clonotype was seen at least ten times. V and J are TRBV27 and TRBJ1-3; possibly TRBD1 for D (5 bases). The V gene lost 5 bases and the J gene lost 0 bases, with 11 bases spanning the gap. Germline V gene data show CDR1 as MNHEY and CDR2 as SMNVEV (reference sequence). This CDR3 is 15 amino acids long. CDR3 sequence reads: CASSPDNNSGNTIYF. CDR3 in DNA: TGTGCCAGCAGTCCGGACAATAACTCTGGAAACACCATATATTTT.

This clonotype has a count of ten or more. The chain carries TRBV3-1 and TRBJ1-4, with D uncertain. CDR3 length: 14 amino acids. CDR1 and CDR2 from the germline V gene are LGHDT and YNNKEL (reference sequence). Deletions cut 2 bases from V and 8 bases from J, with 12 bases between. The DNA of the CDR3 is TGTGCCAGCAGCCAACAGACAACGCGGGAAAAACTGTTTTTT. Residues: CASSQQTTREKLFF.

To note about this clonotype: A much larger clone sits a single nucleotide away, making a read error possible. V usage is TRBV5-1 and J usage is TRBJ2-3, with no clear D. Per germline, CDR1 SGHRS and CDR2 YFSETQ. The CDR3 is made up of 13 amino acids. The CDR3 sequence: CASSTQIKDAQYF. The CDR3 region has the DNA TGCGCCAGCAGCACCCAAATTAAAGATGCGCAGTATTTT.

This clonotype was picked up many times. This sequence joins TRBV5-1 and TRBJ2-7; 8 nucleotides align to TRBD1. The junction had 17 bases not matched to a gene; V was cut back by 6 bases and J by 0 bases. Germline CDR1 and CDR2: SGHRS and YFSETQ. The CDR3 has 18 residues. CDR3 residues: CASTDRDTLTSPSYEQYF. CDR3 DNA: TGCGCCAGCACGGACAGGGATACCCTCACTAGCCCCTCCTACGAGCAGTACTTC. Combining the CDR3 with reference TRBV5-1 and TRBJ2-7 gives the whole variable domain KAGVTQTPRYLIKTRGQQVTLSCSPISGHRSVSWYQQTPGQGLQFLFEYFSETQRNKGNFPGRFSGRQFSNSRSEMNVSTLELGDSALYLCASTDRDTLTSPSYEQYFGPGTRLTVT.

There are many counts of this clonotype. The chain couples TRBV28 to TRBJ2-3; D remains unclear. Germline V gene sequence: CDR1 MDHEN, CDR2 SYDVKM. The CDR3 sequence is 13 residues long. CDR3 protein: CGISTPSTDTQYF. The CDR3 DNA is TGTGGCATATCCACGCCTAGCACAGATACGCAGTATTTT.

There are many counts of this clonotype. The J gene is TRBJ2-7, the V gene TRBV20-1; TRBD1 is a possible D gene (6 bases). The CDR3 extends over 12 amino acids. Germline CDR1 DFQATT, CDR2 SNEGSKA (reference sequence). With 6 bases removed from V and 2 bases from J, the gap between germline ends came to 11 bases. CDR3 in DNA: TGCAGTGCCACGGACAGAGCCTACGAGCAGTACTTC. Its translation is CSATDRAYEQYF.

A word on this clonotype: One end of the junction does not line up with germline, which may come from a read error. The gene calls are TRBV4-3 and TRBJ2-2, with D maybe TRBD1 (5 bases). From germline, CDR1 is LGHNA and CDR2 YSLEER. The CDR3 covers 15 residues. The CDR3 bases are TGCGCCGGCAGCCAAGACCCCAGGGCCGCCGGGGAGCTGTTTTTT. It translates to CAGSQDPRAAGELFF.

This clonotype was counted between two and nine times. This chain joins TRBV28 and TRBJ2-2, with 8 bases aligning to TRBD1. J lost 2 bases, V lost 2 bases, and 10 bases had no gene match. This CDR3 is 18 amino acids long. Germline values: CDR1 MDHEN, CDR2 SYDVKM. CDR3 loop: CASSLNLGQGKNTGELFF. The CDR3 DNA reads as TGTGCCAGCAGTTTAAACCTCGGACAGGGTAAAAACACCGGGGAGCTGTTTTTT.

The sample holds many counts of this clonotype. The gene calls are TRBV20-1 and TRBJ2-1, with TRBD2 as a possible D gene (6 bases). The CDR3 loop spans 14 amino acids. The V gene's germline CDR1 is DFQATT and CDR2 SNEGSKA (reference sequence). V gave up 1 base and J gave up 3 bases, with 10 bases separating them. As DNA, the CDR3 is TGCAGTGCTAGAGTCCGGGGACTCTACAATGAGCAGTTCTTC. Its translation is CSARVRGLYNEQFF.

This clonotype was counted ten times or more. The V call is TRBV24-1, the J call TRBJ2-1, with 8 positions matching TRBD2. The germline CDR1 and CDR2 sequences are KGHDR and SFDVKD. This CDR3 contains 19 residues. V lost 4 bases and J lost 5; bases outside the gene matches: 18. CDR3 sequence reads: CATSDPAGAGVPRNNEQFF. Written as DNA, the CDR3 is TGTGCCACCAGTGACCCAGCGGGGGCGGGAGTTCCTCGGAACAATGAGCAGTTCTTC.

This clonotype was counted only a few times. This sequence joins TRBV30 and TRBJ1-4; D uncertain. The germline V and J ends were trimmed by 0 bases and 3 bases, with 17 bases remaining between them. There are 17 residues in the CDR3. CDR1 is GTSNPN, CDR2 SVGIG, per germline (reference sequence). The CDR3 protein is CAWSVTHSFTANEKLFF. DNA of the CDR3: TGTGCCTGGAGTGTAACACATTCCTTTACCGCTAATGAAAAACTGTTTTTT.

This clonotype came up many times. V and J are TRBV29-1 and TRBJ2-1; the match to TRBD2 covers 7 bases. V lost 6 bases to trimming and J lost 8 bases; unmatched junction nucleotides: 10. Germline values: CDR1 SQVTM, CDR2 ANQGSEA. The CDR3 loop spans 13 amino acids. The CDR3 DNA sequence: TGCAGCGTCCCTGGCGGGAGTCAAGATGAGCAGTTCTTC. It yields the protein CSVPGGSQDEQFF.

Only a few counts were recorded for this clonotype. The chain uses TRBV27 and TRBJ2-1, with 11 bases identical to TRBD2. The germline gives CDR1 MNHEY, CDR2 SMNVEV (reference sequence). CDR3 length: 18 amino acids. Trimming at V came to 6 bases and at J to 8 bases, leaving 18 bases not matched to a gene. The CDR3 sequence is CASSRRGTSGTSGYEQFF. DNA of the CDR3: TGTGCCAGCAGCCGTAGGGGGACTAGCGGAACCTCAGGGTATGAGCAGTTCTTC.

This clonotype has at least ten counts. The CDR3: CASSRVPWAGELFF. Written as DNA, the CDR3 is TGTGCCAGCAGCCGGGTTCCTTGGGCCGGGGAGCTGTTTTTT. V gene TRBV11-2 combines with J gene TRBJ2-2; no clear D. Germline CDR1 is SGHAT and CDR2 is FQNNGV. This CDR3 contains 14 residues. V gave up 5 bases and J gave up 6 bases, with 13 bases separating them.

V and J are TRBV12-3 or TRBV12-4 and TRBJ2-7; D gene ambiguous. The CDR3 loop spans 13 amino acids. The germline V and J ends were trimmed by 6 bases and 5 bases, with 14 bases remaining between them. CDR3 nucleotide sequence: TGTGCCAGCAGGACGGTGGCTACAGACGAGCAGTACTTC. It translates to CASRTVATDEQYF.

This clonotype came up a few times. The chain is built from TRBV7-2 and TRBJ2-7; 8 bases match TRBD2. There are 15 residues in the CDR3. The V and J ends lost 1 base and 3 bases, in that order; junction bases with no gene match: 5. Germline V lookup: CDR1 SGHTA, CDR2 FQGNSA. The chain's CDR3 is CASSLGPGGGYEQYF. The CDR3 nucleotides read TGTGCCAGCAGCTTAGGTCCGGGAGGGGGCTACGAGCAGTACTTC.

J is TRBJ1-5 and V is TRBV4-2; D unclear. The CDR3 is made up of 15 amino acids. The ends were cut back, 4 bases at V and 5 bases at J, with 15 bases in the middle. Germline V lookup: CDR1 LGHNA, CDR2 YNFKEQ. The CDR3 loop reads CASSPSGQSDQPQHF. The DNA of the CDR3 is TGTGCCAGCAGCCCCAGTGGGCAATCCGATCAGCCCCAGCATTTT.